The present entry profiles one T cell receptor beta chain with its context. RNA was extracted with the RNeasy kit, and a quantity of roughly 0.45 to 1 ug was reverse transcribed using random hexamers. MiXCR, applied by TCRdb to the immunoSEQ multiplex PCR reads, yields one record per CDR3 protein. The table lists about 77,000 distinct CDR3 sequences, approximately 94% of them singletons. This sample stems from a study of CD8 T cells in Susac syndrome. This CDR3 region has 16 residues. V dropped 3 bases and J dropped 6; count of bases not matched to a gene: 7. The germline V gene has CDR1 KGHSH and CDR2 LQKENI.

This sequence joins TRBV18 and TRBJ2-3; 12 bases agree with TRBD1. The receptor comes from a human donor with Susac syndrome. The specimen sequenced was CD4+ T cells from PBMCs. CDR3 sequence: CASSPAPGQGADTQYF. The CDR3 nucleotides read TGTGCCAGCTCACCGGCCCCGGGACAGGGGGCCGATACGCAGTATTTT.